These 18 T cell receptor beta chains came from one sample sequenced in a study of T cell clones after liver transplantation. Data came from immunoSEQ multiplex PCR; TCRdb stores just in-frame clones and leaves some out. The sample comprises 75,000 to 95,000 clones, approximately 80% of which are singletons, and under 2.5% rests with the top ten. Sequenced material: CD4+ T cells from blood, taken less than 50 months after liver transplant. The source of these receptors is a human patient who received a liver transplant. A subset of T cells may come from the graft donor.

The rearrangement joins TRBV7-2 to TRBJ1-3; D might be TRBD1 (6 bases). This CDR3 comprises 15 residues. Trimming stripped 5 bases from V and 0 bases from J, with 11 bases between. Germline CDR1 SGHTA, CDR2 FQGNSA. The CDR3 loop reads CASSPLGHSGNTIYF. CDR3 nucleotide sequence: TGTGCCAGCAGCCCCCTGGGACACTCTGGAAACACCATATATTTT.

J is TRBJ2-7 and V is TRBV11-1; D unclear. CDR1 is SGHAT and CDR2 is FQDESV in the germline V gene (reference sequence). This CDR3 contains 14 residues. Trimming cost V 3 bases and J 3 bases, with 12 bases left between them. The CDR3 protein is CASSLSRSGYEQYF. In DNA form, the CDR3 reads TGTGCCAGCAGCTTGTCCCGTTCGGGCTACGAGCAGTACTTC.

CDR3 DNA: TGTGCCAGCAGCTTTAGTTATGCAGCTAACTCTGGAAACACCATATATTTT. It translates to CASSFSYAANSGNTIYF. The chain links TRBV11-2 to TRBJ1-3, with D uncertain. Germline lookup yields CDR1 SGHAT and CDR2 FQNNGV. The CDR3 extends over 17 amino acids. The V end lost 3 bases, the J end lost 0 bases, and 15 bases lay between the germline ends.

V is TRBV7-7 and J is TRBJ2-5, with D perhaps matching TRBD1 (6 bases). The CDR3 runs 14 residues. Germline V lookup: CDR1 SSHAT, CDR2 FNYEAQ (reference sequence). The CDR3 spells CASASGVLGETQYF. DNA of the CDR3: TGTGCTAGCGCATCAGGGGTACTCGGAGAGACCCAGTACTTC.

The chain recombines TRBV4-2 with TRBJ2-5, with D maybe TRBD2 (7 bases). The germline V and J ends were trimmed by 2 bases and 4 bases, with 14 bases remaining between them. Germline CDR1 is LGHNA and CDR2 is YNFKEQ. CDR3 length: 15 residues. The CDR3 protein is CASSQLGGPRETQYF. For the CDR3, the DNA is TGTGCCAGCAGCCAATTGGGGGGGCCGCGAGAGACCCAGTACTTC.

This clone was found once. V usage is TRBV5-1 and J usage is TRBJ2-5; tentative D call: TRBD2 (5 bases). V lost 0 bases and J lost 3, with 12 bases in between. This CDR3 has 15 residues. Germline CDR1 and CDR2: SGHRS and YFSETQ. The CDR3 DNA reads as TGCGCCAGCAGCTTGGATGTAGGGCGGGAAGAGACCCAGTACTTC. Translated: CASSLDVGREETQYF.

The V and J genes are TRBV9 and TRBJ2-3, with 7 bases lining up with TRBD1. V shed 0 bases and J 2 bases; nucleotides not matched to a gene: 6. The CDR3 length is 16 residues. The germline CDR1 and CDR2 sequences are SGDLS and YYNGEE. The DNA for the CDR3 is TGTGCCAGCAGCGTAGAGGGGGCCTCACCCACAGATACGCAGTATTTT. It translates to CASSVEGASPTDTQYF.

This chain uses TRBV10-3 with TRBJ1-2; D uncertain. V lost 3 bases to trimming and J lost 1 base, with 6 bases between them. The CDR3 spans 13 residues. Germline CDR1 is ENHRY and CDR2 is SYGVKD. The CDR3 here is CAISDGRNYGYTF. CDR3 bases: TGTGCCATCAGTGACGGTCGTAACTATGGCTACACCTTC.

The V and J genes are TRBV5-4 and TRBJ2-6, with D unresolved. Germline loops: CDR1 SGHNT, CDR2 YYREEE (reference sequence). The CDR3 spans 13 residues. The V end was cut by 4 bases, the J end by 6 bases, with 8 bases between. CDR3 bases: TGTGCCAGCAGCAATTCCCCGGCCAACGTCCTGACTTTC. It yields the protein CASSNSPANVLTF.

The chain recombines TRBV2 with TRBJ2-2; 10 positions agree with TRBD1. Germline assignment: CDR1 SNHLY and CDR2 FYNNEI. There are 15 residues in the CDR3. V trimming: 8 bases; J trimming: 1 base; junction bases outside the gene matches: 4. DNA of the CDR3: TGTGCCAGCGGGACAGGGGAGAAGAACACCGGGGAGCTGTTTTTT. It encodes CASGTGEKNTGELFF.

This CDR3 reads CASSLGTDESIGYTF. The CDR3 DNA is TGCGCCAGCAGCTTGGGTACAGATGAGAGTATTGGCTACACCTTC. The J gene is TRBJ1-2, the V gene TRBV5-1; D is unresolved. Germline loops: CDR1 SGHRS, CDR2 YFSETQ. With 0 bases removed from V and 7 bases from J, the gap between germline ends came to 16 bases. The CDR3 runs to 15 residues.

Turning to this clone: An end of the junction does not agree with germline; a read error may underlie this. The J gene is TRBJ2-1, the V gene TRBV7-2; tentative D call: TRBD2 (6 bases). The CDR3 is 15 amino acids. Germline CDR1 is SGHTA and CDR2 is FQGNSA. The CDR3 DNA is TGTGCCAGCAGCTTAGGGCGGGGCTCCCACAATGAGCAGTTCTTC. This encodes CASSLGRGSHNEQFF.

V gene TRBV7-3 combines with J gene TRBJ2-6; D call uncertain. This CDR3 comprises 15 residues. In germline, CDR1 is SGHTA, CDR2 FQGTGA. Trimming pared 5 bases from V and 3 bases from J, leaving 11 bases between. The chain's CDR3 is CASSPSAFGANVLTF. For the CDR3, the DNA is TGTGCCAGCAGCCCCTCAGCGTTTGGGGCCAACGTCCTGACTTTC.

The chain links TRBV6-4 to TRBJ2-5; D remains ambiguous. The CDR3 covers 13 residues. In germline, CDR1 is MRHNA, CDR2 SNTAGT. Trimming took 2 bases from V and 5 from J, leaving 9 bases between them. The CDR3 DNA sequence: TGTGCCAGCAGTGACCGTATCGGGGAGACCCAGTACTTC. Its translation is CASSDRIGETQYF.

The gene calls are TRBV5-4 and TRBJ2-3; perhaps D is TRBD1 or TRBD2 (5 bases each). The CDR3 totals 15 residues. Deletions cut 0 bases from V and 2 bases from J, with 10 bases between. CDR1 and CDR2 from the germline V gene are SGHNT and YYREEE (reference sequence). The CDR3 region is CASSLDPGPTDTQYF. CDR3 coding DNA: TGTGCCAGCAGCTTGGACCCGGGACCCACAGATACGCAGTATTTT.

The chain combines TRBV13 with TRBJ1-6, with a tentative D call TRBD1 (5 bases). V was pared by 7 bases and J by 10 bases, with 26 bases between. The germline CDR1 and CDR2 sequences are PRHDT and FYEKMQ (reference sequence). CDR3 length equals 17 residues. The CDR3 loop reads CASKTGAGPLRQSPLHF. Here the CDR3 DNA reads TGTGCCAGCAAGACCGGAGCGGGGCCTCTGCGGCAATCACCCCTCCACTTT.

The gene calls are TRBV4-2 and TRBJ1-2; D remains unclear. Germline V gene lookup returns CDR1 LGHNA and CDR2 YNFKEQ. V dropped 0 bases and J dropped 5 bases, with 10 bases sitting between them. The length of the CDR3 is 14 residues. This CDR3 is CASSQERSSYGYTF. DNA for the CDR3: TGTGCCAGCAGCCAAGAAAGGAGTTCGTATGGCTACACCTTC.

This clone occurred a few times. This chain uses TRBV21-1 with TRBJ1-5. TRBV21-1 is tagged as a pseudogene. The CDR3 has 17 amino acids. The CDR3 nucleotides read TGTGCCAGCAGCAAAGTTTGTACAGCGGGTGCGCGTCAGCCCCAGCATTTT. It specifies CASSKVCTAGARQPQHF.